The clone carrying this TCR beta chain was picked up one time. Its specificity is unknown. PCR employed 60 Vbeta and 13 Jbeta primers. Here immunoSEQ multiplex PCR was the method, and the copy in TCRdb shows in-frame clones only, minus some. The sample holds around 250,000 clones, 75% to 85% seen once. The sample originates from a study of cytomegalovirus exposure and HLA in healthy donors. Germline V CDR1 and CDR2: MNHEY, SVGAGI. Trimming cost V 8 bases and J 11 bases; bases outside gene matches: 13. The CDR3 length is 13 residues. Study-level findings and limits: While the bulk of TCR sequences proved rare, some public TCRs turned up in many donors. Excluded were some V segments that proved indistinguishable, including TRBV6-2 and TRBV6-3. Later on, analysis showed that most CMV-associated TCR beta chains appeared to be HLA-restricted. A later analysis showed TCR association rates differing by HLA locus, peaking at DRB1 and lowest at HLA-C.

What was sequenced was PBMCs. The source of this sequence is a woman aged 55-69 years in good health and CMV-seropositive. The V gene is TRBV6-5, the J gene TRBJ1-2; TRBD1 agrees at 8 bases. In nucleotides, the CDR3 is TGTGCCAGCTTCTACAGGGGGAAAATTGGATACACCTTC. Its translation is CASFYRGKIGYTF.